The next 8 T cell receptor beta chains were all read from a single sample in a study of blood T cells in healthy people across ages. Alongside a J-beta primer mix, a sample-barcoded 5' primer served in a second PCR lasting 7 to 11 cycles. TCRdb recomputed calls from the 5' RACE reads with MiXCR, one row per CDR3 protein. In the table there are about 1.1 million distinct CDR3 sequences, more than 30% of which are singletons. Material: blood. The source is a young man in good health.

The chain recombines TRBV20-1 with TRBJ1-4; D is ambiguous. The CDR3 spans 14 residues. Deletions cut 1 base from V and 10 bases from J, with 16 bases between. CDR1 and CDR2 from the germline V gene are DFQATT and SNEGSKA (reference sequence). In DNA form, the CDR3 reads TGCAGTGCTAGAGGGGAGTGGAACTCCGGAAAACTGTTTTTT. Protein product: CSARGEWNSGKLFF.

This chain joins TRBV10-3 and TRBJ1-2; D not certain. V lost 6 bases and J 2 bases, leaving 13 bases between the germline ends. This CDR3 spans 14 amino acids. Germline CDR1 is ENHRY and CDR2 is SYGVKD. The CDR3 coding sequence is TGTGCCATCAGGACCGACCTCGGAAACTATGGCTACACCTTC. Amino acids: CAIRTDLGNYGYTF.

The V gene is TRBV29-1, the J gene TRBJ2-5, with D perhaps TRBD2 (5 bases). CDR3 size: 13 residues. Trimming removed 5 bases from V and 5 bases from J, with 15 bases in between. From germline, CDR1 is SQVTM and CDR2 ANQGSEA. CDR3 coding DNA: TGCAGCGTTTCCCCTAGCCTAAGGGAGACCCAGTACTTC. Its translation is CSVSPSLRETQYF.

This clonotype was picked up a small number of times. The chain combines TRBV7-3 with TRBJ2-1; 9 nucleotides match TRBD2. TRBJ2-7 matches the DNA end more closely, so the J call is doubtful. The CDR3 consists of 16 residues. The germline V gene encodes CDR1 SGHTA and CDR2 FQGTGA. This chain's CDR3 is CASSMTGTSSYNEQYF. The DNA of the CDR3 is TGTGCCAGCAGCATGACCGGGACTAGCTCCTACAATGAGCAGTACTTC.

This clonotype was recorded a few times. The V gene is TRBV10-3, the J gene TRBJ2-2; a possible D gene is TRBD2 (6 bases). The germline gives CDR1 ENHRY, CDR2 SYGVKD. CDR3 length: 17 residues. Trimming stripped 3 bases from V and 2 bases from J, with 16 bases between. The CDR3, as DNA: TGTGCCATCAGTGACCCGTCTCGGGACTCCAACACCGGGGAGCTGTTTTTT. Protein product: CAISDPSRDSNTGELFF.

The chain couples TRBV20-1 to TRBJ2-3; 12 positions match TRBD2. V shed 6 bases and J 4 bases; nucleotides not matched to a gene: 11. Per the germline V gene, CDR1 is DFQATT and CDR2 is SNEGSKA (reference sequence). This CDR3 is 16 amino acids long. The CDR3 sequence: CSAQTSGGSISDTQYF. In nucleotides, the CDR3 is TGCAGTGCCCAGACTAGCGGGGGCTCGATTTCAGATACGCAGTATTTT.

The chain links TRBV5-1 to TRBJ1-6, with 8 positions matching TRBD1. This CDR3 has 17 amino acids. The germline V gene has CDR1 SGHRS and CDR2 YFSETQ. Trimming removed 6 bases from V and 3 bases from J; junction bases left unmatched: 11. The CDR3 reads CASMLVGTGNYNSPLHF. CDR3 bases: TGCGCCAGCATGTTGGTTGGGACAGGCAACTATAATTCACCCCTCCACTTT.

This clonotype was detected ten times or more. The chain is built from TRBV12-3 or TRBV12-4 and TRBJ1-5; 7 nucleotides match TRBD1. Losses at the gene ends were 5 bases for V and 1 base for J; bases not matched to a gene: 2. The CDR3 length is 14 residues. As DNA, the CDR3 is TGTGCCAGCAGTCGGGGACAGAGCAATCAGCCCCAGCATTTT. This sequence encodes CASSRGQSNQPQHF.